These T cell receptor beta chains were read from a single sample in a study of T cell repertoires and HLA-DP antigens. The table came from immunoSEQ multiplex PCR; TCRdb's copy has only in-frame clones and leaves some out. This sample has around 90,000 clones; around nine tenths occur once, and the top ten carry roughly 1.6%. These TCRs are of unknown antigen specificity. The sequencing input was CD4+ T cells from PBMCs. These receptors were taken from a man aged 45-60 years in good health and CMV-seronegative. Both conserved end residues are part of each CDR3. D genes are given only for firm matches.

>TRBD2|TRBV6-1|TRBJ2-7
CASSLLSGSSYEQYF
TGTGCCAGCAGTTTGCTTAGCGGGAGCTCCTACGAGCAGTACTTC
>-|TRBV6-1|TRBJ1-1
CASSLRGMNTEAFF
TGTGCCAGCAGCCTCCGGGGCATGAACACTGAAGCTTTCTTT
>-|TRBV19|TRBJ1-5
CASRSGMDQPQHF
TGTGCCAGTAGATCGGGGATGGATCAGCCCCAGCATTTT
>-|TRBV5-1|TRBJ1-6
CASSVSMNYNSPLHF
TGCGCCAGCAGCGTTTCCATGAACTATAATTCACCCCTCCACTTT
>TRBD1|TRBV30|TRBJ1-4
CAWSFAGTGEKLFF
TGTGCCTGGAGTTTTGCCGGGACAGGGGAAAAACTGTTTTTT
>-|TRBV7-2|TRBJ1-1
CASSLPSKRGRGEAFF
TGTGCCAGCAGCTTACCGTCAAAGAGGGGTCGGGGTGAAGCTTTCTTT
>-|TRBV5-1|TRBJ1-2
CASSLETVGYGYTF
TGCGCCAGCAGCTTGGAGACAGTTGGCTATGGCTACACCTTC
>TRBD1|TRBV9|TRBJ2-3
CASSVGGQGATDTQYF
TGTGCCAGCAGCGTAGGGGGACAGGGTGCCACAGATACGCAGTATTTT
>TRBD2|TRBV19|TRBJ2-1
CASRSTGTSGNEQFF
TGTGCCAGTAGGTCAACCGGGACTAGCGGCAATGAGCAGTTCTTC
>-|TRBV5-1|TRBJ1-1
CASSLGLLGAEAFF
TGCGCCAGCAGCTTGGGGCTCCTTGGTGCTGAAGCTTTCTTT
>TRBD2|TRBV5-1|TRBJ2-5
CASSKGSSGKQETQYF
TGCGCCAGCAGCAAAGGGTCTAGCGGGAAACAAGAGACCCAGTACTTC
>TRBD1|TRBV9|TRBJ1-1
CASSVGTGGTEAFF
TGTGCCAGCAGCGTTGGGACAGGGGGCACTGAAGCTTTCTTT
>-|TRBV7-2|TRBJ1-1
CASSSRTEAFF
TGTGCCAGCAGCTCCCGAACGGAGGCTTTCTTT
>-|TRBV30|TRBJ1-2
CAWNRANYGYTF
TGTGCCTGGAACAGGGCCAACTATGGCTACACCTTC
>-|TRBV10-3|TRBJ1-1
CAISEVYGEDEAFF
TGTGCCATCAGTGAGGTTTATGGGGAGGATGAAGCTTTCTTT
>TRBD1|TRBV6-5|TRBJ1-5
CATGTGGSQPQHF
TGTGCCACCGGGACAGGCGGGAGTCAGCCCCAGCATTTT
>-|TRBV7-2|TRBJ2-5
CASSLEASETQYF
TGTGCCAGCAGCTTAGAGGCTAGCGAGACCCAGTACTTC
>TRBD1|TRBV9|TRBJ1-1
CASSKRTGGTEAFF
TGTGCCAGCAGCAAACGGACAGGGGGCACTGAAGCTTTCTTT